A selection of T cell receptor beta chains follows, all from one sample in a study of OX40 agonist ivuxolimab in advanced cancers. Assay used: immunoSEQ multiplex PCR; TCRdb lists only in-frame clones, some missing. The data contain about 94,000 clones, 87% of them seen just once; the ten biggest clones take up approximately 0.3%. Sample: CD4+ or CD8+ T cells sorted from blood, taken in a trial of the OX40 agonist ivuxolimab. Source of these receptors: an adult with an advanced solid tumor such as melanoma, head and neck, liver or kidney cancer. Each CDR3 is given with its conserved first and last residue. Each record gives: D gene, clone size, V gene, J gene, CDR3 DNA, CDR3 protein. The D gene is left open where the match is weak. A clone size is listed for some rows: how often the clone was seen (once, few, many), or a class if it is expanded.

-,-,TRBV9,TRBJ2-7,TGTGCCAGCAGCGCGTCTAGTGGGCCCTACGAGCAGTACTTC,CASSASSGPYEQYF
-,-,TRBV19,TRBJ1-1,TGTGCCAGTAGTAGAGACAACCGGGCATACACTGAAGCTTTCTTT,CASSRDNRAYTEAFF
-,-,TRBV7-3,TRBJ2-2,TGTGCCAGCAGCCTTGACGCCGGGGAGCTGTTTTTT,CASSLDAGELFF
-,-,TRBV6-1,TRBJ1-6,TGTGCCAGCAGCGCGGGACCCTATAATTCACCCCTCCACTTT,CASSAGPYNSPLHF
-,-,TRBV9,TRBJ2-3,TGTGCCAGCAGCGTATACGAAGATACGCAGTATTTT,CASSVYEDTQYF
-,-,TRBV4-2,TRBJ2-7,TGTGCCAGCAGCCAGACTAGCTCCTACGAGCAGTACTTC,CASSQTSSYEQYF
TRBD2,-,TRBV4-1,TRBJ2-5,TGCGCCAGCAGCCAAGATTTTAGCGGGGGGGCCGAGCAAGAGACCCAGTACTTC,CASSQDFSGGAEQETQYF
-,few,TRBV5-1,TRBJ2-7,TGCGCCAGCAGCGTGGCAGGCAACTCCTACGAGCAGTACTTC,CASSVAGNSYEQYF
-,-,TRBV21-1,TRBJ2-6,TGTGCCAGCAGCAAAGATACTAGCGGGGAGAATACAGGTGGGGCCAACGTCCTGACTTTC,CASSKDTSGENTGGANVLTF
-,-,TRBV5-1,TRBJ2-4,TGCGCCAGCAGCTTGGCCAGAAGTCAGAATAGTAACATTCAGTACTTC,CASSLARSQNSNIQYF
TRBD1,once,TRBV9,TRBJ2-7,TGTGCCAGCAGCGCCCGGGACAGGGCCTACGAGCAGTACTTC,CASSARDRAYEQYF
-,once,TRBV19,TRBJ2-2,TGTGCCAGTAGTATCTACCACAGTCTTCTCTCGAGTGCCGGGGAGCTGTTTTTT,CASSIYHSLLSSAGELFF
TRBD1,-,TRBV5-4,TRBJ1-2,TGTGCCAGCAGCCCCCCGGACAGGAAGGGGGACCCCGGCTACACCTTC,CASSPPDRKGDPGYTF
TRBD1,-,TRBV7-2,TRBJ2-2,TGTGCCAGCAGCAGGACAGGGGATGGCGGGGAGCTGTTTTTT,CASSRTGDGGELFF
-,-,TRBV7-2,TRBJ1-4,TGTGCCAGCGGTTACAGGGCGGTTACATCACAAACTAATGAAAAACTGTTTTTT,CASGYRAVTSQTNEKLFF
-,-,TRBV29-1,TRBJ2-7,TGCAGCGTCGGACCGGGACTCAGCAACGAGCAGTACTTC,CSVGPGLSNEQYF
-,once,TRBV11-3,TRBJ2-1,TGTGCCAGCAGCTTGGACTCTGGGGGTCCCAATGAGCAGTTCTTC,CASSLDSGGPNEQFF
TRBD2,-,TRBV25-1,TRBJ2-5,TGTGCCAGCAGTGAACCCTCTAGCGGACCTCAGACCCAGTACTTC,CASSEPSSGPQTQYF
-,few,TRBV4-1,TRBJ1-3,TGCGCCAGCAGCCAAGAGGCCCGGACGGGGTTCTCTGGAAACACCATATATTTT,CASSQEARTGFSGNTIYF
-,-,TRBV7-3,TRBJ2-1,TGTGCCAGCAGCTCCGGGGTCGGGGGAGCTAATGAGCAGTTCTTC,CASSSGVGGANEQFF
-,-,TRBV27,TRBJ2-5,TGTGCCAGCAGTTTATCGGTGGGGGGGGCGCTAGAAGAGACCCAGTACTTC,CASSLSVGGALEETQYF
TRBD2,-,TRBV4-2,TRBJ2-3,TGTGCCAGCAGCCCCGAACGACTAGCGGGGGGGCGTATTACATGGGGAGATACGCAGTATTTT,CASSPERLAGGRITWGDTQYF
TRBD1,once,TRBV10-2,TRBJ2-7,TGCGCCAGCACTTTTCAGGGACAGGGGTGGGACGAGCAGTACTTC,CASTFQGQGWDEQYF
-,-,TRBV6-4,TRBJ1-3,TGTGCCAGCAGTGATCGGTTCAGGACCTCTGGAAACACCATATATTTT,CASSDRFRTSGNTIYF
-,-,TRBV5-8,TRBJ1-5,TGTGCCAGCAGCTTGGCGCGCGGGGGAGGCAATCAGCCCCAGCATTTT,CASSLARGGGNQPQHF
-,-,TRBV10-3,TRBJ1-5,TGTGCCATCAGTGAGTCGACCGGGGCGGGCCAGCCCCAGCATTTT,CAISESTGAGQPQHF
TRBD1,-,TRBV9,TRBJ2-7,TGTGCCAGCACCCCGGACAGGAGCTCCTACGAGCAGTACTTC,CASTPDRSSYEQYF
TRBD1,-,TRBV9,TRBJ2-2,TGTGCCAGCAGCTACTCCGGGACAGCCATTAACACCGGGGAGCTGTTTTTT,CASSYSGTAINTGELFF
-,-,TRBV6-1,TRBJ2-4,TGTGCCAGCGTAGAGGGGAACATTCAGTACTTC,CASVEGNIQYF
-,-,TRBV6-1,TRBJ1-1,TGTGCCAGCAGACCAGACAGGCACATGAACACTGAAGCTTTCTTT,CASRPDRHMNTEAFF
TRBD2,few,TRBV5-1,TRBJ2-2,TGCGCCAGCGAGCCGGGGGGGTCCACCGGGGAGCTGTTTTTT,CASEPGGSTGELFF
TRBD1,-,TRBV6-5,TRBJ1-1,TGTGCCAGCAGAAACAGGGGGAGAACTGAAGCTTTCTTT,CASRNRGRTEAFF
TRBD2,-,TRBV6-1,TRBJ2-3,TGTGCCAGCAGCCCGGGACTAGGAACAGATACGCAGTATTTT,CASSPGLGTDTQYF
-,few,TRBV10-1,TRBJ1-6,TGCGCCAGCAGTGCCCAGGCCCTTTCACCCCTCCACTTT,CASSAQALSPLHF
TRBD2,-,TRBV9,TRBJ2-2,TGTGCCAGCAGCCCTAGCGGGGGGGCGTCCGGGGAGCTGTTTTTT,CASSPSGGASGELFF
-,once,TRBV7-9,TRBJ2-3,TGTGCCAGCAGTGAAGGCGATACGCAGTATTTT,CASSEGDTQYF
TRBD1,few,TRBV29-1,TRBJ1-1,TGCAGCGTTGGGACACAGGGGGCCGAGATCACTGAAGCTTTCTTT,CSVGTQGAEITEAFF
TRBD1,-,TRBV9,TRBJ1-2,TGTGCCAGCAGCTCCCAGACAGGGGACTATGGCTACACCTTC,CASSSQTGDYGYTF
TRBD1,-,TRBV25-1,TRBJ1-2,TGTGCCAGCAGAGCGGACAGGGCCTATGGCTACACCTTC,CASRADRAYGYTF
TRBD1,-,TRBV19,TRBJ1-5,TGTGCCAGTAGTATAGATCCCCGGACAGGGAGTTCAGGCAATCAGCCCCAGCATTTT,CASSIDPRTGSSGNQPQHF
-,-,TRBV11-2,TRBJ1-2,TGTGCCAGCAGCCGAGGGGGGGTTCCGGATGGCTACACCTTC,CASSRGGVPDGYTF
TRBD2,-,TRBV7-3,TRBJ2-3,TGTGCCAGCAGCTTGGAGCGGGGGCTCACAGATACGCAGTATTTT,CASSLERGLTDTQYF
-,-,TRBV7-9,TRBJ1-4,TGTGCCAGCAGCCCTGGGAATTCCCCTGCAACTAATGAAAAACTGTTTTTT,CASSPGNSPATNEKLFF
-,-,TRBV4-1,TRBJ2-1,TGCGCCAGCAGCCAAGATGATGGCGCTATCGAGCAGTTCTTC,CASSQDDGAIEQFF
-,-,TRBV6-5,TRBJ2-5,TGTGCCAGCAGATCCTCGCAGGGGGGGATGGAGACCCAGTACTTC,CASRSSQGGMETQYF
TRBD2,-,TRBV11-2,TRBJ2-3,TGTGCCAGCAGCTTAGCTTGGGGACTAGCGGCAGGTACGCAGTATTTT,CASSLAWGLAAGTQYF
-,-,TRBV2,TRBJ2-3,TGTGCCAGCAGTGAATTGGGGGGCCTTTATACGCAGTATTTT,CASSELGGLYTQYF
TRBD1,-,TRBV5-4,TRBJ1-1,TGTGCCAGCAGCCGGGACAGGGGGAACACTGAAGCTTTCTTT,CASSRDRGNTEAFF
TRBD1,-,TRBV4-2,TRBJ1-4,TGTGCCAGCAGCCCGGACAGGCGAAATGAAAAACTGTTTTTT,CASSPDRRNEKLFF
-,-,TRBV29-1,TRBJ1-2,TGCAGCGTCTCCGGGGGCGGAGGGGATGGCTACACCTTC,CSVSGGGGDGYTF
-,-,TRBV6-6,TRBJ1-5,TGTGCCAGCAGTCACGACACACCCGCCAATCAGCCCCAGCATTTT,CASSHDTPANQPQHF
-,-,TRBV19,TRBJ1-2,TGTGCCAGTAGCAGAGGACAGTCGATTGGGGGCTACACCTTC,CASSRGQSIGGYTF
TRBD2,-,TRBV19,TRBJ2-3,TGTGCCAGTATCGCTAGCGGGGGGGCCTTTGGCACAGATACGCAGTATTTT,CASIASGGAFGTDTQYF